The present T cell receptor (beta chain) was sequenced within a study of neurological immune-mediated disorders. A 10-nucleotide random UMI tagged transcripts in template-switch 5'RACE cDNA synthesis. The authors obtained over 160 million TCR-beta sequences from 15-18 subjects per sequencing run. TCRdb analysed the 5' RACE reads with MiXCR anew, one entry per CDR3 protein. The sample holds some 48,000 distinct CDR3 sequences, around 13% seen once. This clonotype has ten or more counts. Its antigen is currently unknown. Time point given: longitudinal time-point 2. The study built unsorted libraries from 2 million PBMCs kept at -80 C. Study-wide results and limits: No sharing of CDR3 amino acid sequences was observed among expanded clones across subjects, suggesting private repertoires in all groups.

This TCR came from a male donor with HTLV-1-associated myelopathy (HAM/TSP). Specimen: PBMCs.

The CDR3 loop reads CSVTAPQETQYF. For the CDR3, the DNA is TGCAGTGTGACAGCCCCCCAAGAGACCCAGTACTTC. The genes are TRBV20-1 and TRBJ2-5; D may be TRBD1 (5 bases). Trimming pared 7 bases from V and 1 base from J, leaving 10 bases between. Germline V gene lookup returns CDR1 DFQATT and CDR2 SNEGSKA (reference sequence). The CDR3 has 12 residues.